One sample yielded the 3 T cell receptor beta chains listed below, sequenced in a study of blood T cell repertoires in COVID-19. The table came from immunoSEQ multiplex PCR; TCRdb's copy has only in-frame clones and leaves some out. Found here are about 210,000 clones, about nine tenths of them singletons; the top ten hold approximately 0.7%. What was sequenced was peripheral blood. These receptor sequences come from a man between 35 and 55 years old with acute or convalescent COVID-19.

CDR3 DNA: TGTGCCAGCAGCCCCCTAGTGGTTGAGCAGTTCTTC. This translates into CASSPLVVEQFF. V gene TRBV7-9 combines with J gene TRBJ2-1, with D unclear. The V gene lost 5 bases and the J gene lost 9 bases, with 11 bases spanning the gap. The germline gives CDR1 SEHNR, CDR2 FQNEAQ (reference sequence). The CDR3 is 12 amino acids.

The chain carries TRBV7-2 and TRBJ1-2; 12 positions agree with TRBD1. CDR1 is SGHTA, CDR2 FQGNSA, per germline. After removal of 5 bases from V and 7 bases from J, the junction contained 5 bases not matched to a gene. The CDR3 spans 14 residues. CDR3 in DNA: TGTGCCAGCAGCCTGGGACAGGGGGCGGTTGGCTACACCTTC. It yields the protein CASSLGQGAVGYTF. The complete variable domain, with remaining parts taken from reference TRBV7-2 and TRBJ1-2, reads GAGVSQSPSNKVTEKGKDVELRCDPISGHTALYWYRQSLGQGLEFLIYFQGNSAPDKSGLPSDRFSAERTGGSVSTLTIQRTQQEDSAVYLCASSLGQGAVGYTFGSGTRLTVV.

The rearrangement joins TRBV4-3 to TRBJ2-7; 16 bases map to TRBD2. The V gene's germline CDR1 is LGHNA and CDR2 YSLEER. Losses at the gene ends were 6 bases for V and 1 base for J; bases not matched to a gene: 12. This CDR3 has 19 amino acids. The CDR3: CASSQLGTSGRARSYEQYF. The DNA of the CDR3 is TGCGCCAGCAGTCAACTCGGGACTAGCGGGAGGGCCCGGTCCTACGAGCAGTACTTC.